The clone carrying this TCR beta chain has a handful of counts. This CDR3 comprises 16 residues. Germline lookup yields CDR1 SGHVS and CDR2 FQNEAQ. J gave up 1 base and V 5 bases, and 6 bases lay outside the gene matches. All participants were of European descent. This specimen belongs to a study of untreated major depressive disorder. Method: immunoSEQ multiplex PCR; TCRdb's copy keeps in-frame clones and lacks some. Of 20,000 to 25,000 clones in the sample, roughly 86% are singletons; the top ten hold around 0.5%. What was sequenced was CD4+ T cells from PBMCs. This chain links TRBV7-8 with TRBJ2-3; TRBD2 aligns across 10 bases. This TCR came from a woman aged 40-49 years in good health. DNA for the CDR3: TGTGCCAGCAGCCCCCGGACTAGCGGAGGCACAGATACGCAGTATTTT. Protein sequence: CASSPRTSGGTDTQYF.